Listed here are 23 T cell receptor beta chains from one sample, sequenced in a study of cytomegalovirus exposure and HLA in healthy donors. Clones were sequenced by immunoSEQ multiplex PCR, and TCRdb holds only the in-frame ones, with some missing. The sample includes 260,000 or so clones, just under 90% of them seen just once. Specimen: PBMCs. The receptors originated from a man aged 18 to 30 in good health and CMV-seronegative.

CDR3 in DNA: TGTGCCAGTAGTCCGCGCCCCCAAGCGGTCCATGAGCAGTTCTTC. This encodes CASSPRPQAVHEQFF. The gene calls are TRBV19 and TRBJ2-1, with D perhaps TRBD2 (5 bases). Trimming cost V 5 bases and J 8 bases, with 19 bases left between them. From germline, CDR1 is LNHDA and CDR2 SQIVND (reference sequence). The CDR3 has 15 residues.

This clone appeared once. The CDR3 bases are TGTGCCAGCTCACCGACTAGCGGGTTGAGCTCCTACGAGCAGTACTTC. Protein product: CASSPTSGLSSYEQYF. The chain employs TRBV18 and TRBJ2-7; 10 bases are a match to TRBD2. Germline CDR1 KGHSH, CDR2 LQKENI. The CDR3 consists of 16 residues. The J segment lost 0 bases and the V segment lost 3 bases, leaving 5 bases of the junction unmatched.

The chain has TRBV19 and TRBJ2-1; tentative D call: TRBD1 (5 bases). Looked up from germline, CDR1 is LNHDA and CDR2 is SQIVND (reference sequence). The CDR3 runs to 14 residues. Trimming shortened V by 3 bases and J by 3 bases, and 9 bases separated the two germline ends. The CDR3 DNA reads as TGTGCCAGTAGTATTGGACACCTCTACAATGAGCAGTTCTTC. Translating gives CASSIGHLYNEQFF.

This clone was counted a single time. The rearrangement joins TRBV27 to TRBJ1-5, with 7 bases matching TRBD1. Germline CDR1 reads MNHEY; CDR2 reads SMNVEV (reference sequence). This CDR3 is built from 14 residues. J gave up 5 bases and V 5 bases, and 6 bases lay outside the gene matches. As DNA, the CDR3 is TGTGCCAGCAGTCCGAGGGGGCCCCATCAGCCCCAGCATTTT. The encoded protein is CASSPRGPHQPQHF.

The J gene is TRBJ1-1, the V gene TRBV28, with 7 bases lining up with TRBD1. J lost 2 bases, V lost 10 bases, and 10 bases had no gene match. CDR3 size: 14 residues. Germline V lookup: CDR1 MDHEN, CDR2 SYDVKM. CDR3 nucleotide sequence: TGTGCCACCTCAAACACAGGGGATAACACTGAAGCTTTCTTT. It translates to CATSNTGDNTEAFF.

The chain employs TRBV5-6 and TRBJ1-2, with no clear D. V shed 0 bases and J shed 0 bases, with 6 bases lying between them. Germline CDR1 SGHDT, CDR2 YYEEEE. CDR3 length: 14 residues. The CDR3 protein is CASSLGAANYGYTF. The CDR3 DNA follows: TGTGCCAGCAGCTTGGGGGCTGCTAACTATGGCTACACCTTC.

The chain employs TRBV5-4 and TRBJ1-4; D may be TRBD1 (5 bases). This CDR3 is 13 amino acids long. Trimming shortened V by 0 bases and J by 5 bases, and 5 bases separated the two germline ends. Germline V gives CDR1 SGHNT, CDR2 YYREEE (reference sequence). Here the CDR3 reads CASSLGGNEKLFF. The CDR3 nucleotides read TGTGCCAGCAGCTTGGGGGGCAATGAAAAACTGTTTTTT.

The rearrangement joins TRBV30 to TRBJ1-6, with a weak D call TRBD1 (6 bases). The CDR3 extends over 15 amino acids. CDR1 is GTSNPN, CDR2 SVGIG, per germline (reference sequence). V gave up 0 bases and J gave up 10 bases, with 16 bases separating them. The CDR3 is CAWSVLPSGESPLHF. The CDR3, as DNA: TGTGCCTGGAGTGTATTACCCTCAGGGGAATCACCCCTCCACTTT.

The gene calls are TRBV19 and TRBJ1-1; TRBD1 might be the D (5 bases). CDR1 and CDR2 from the germline V gene are LNHDA and SQIVND (reference sequence). The CDR3 is 13 amino acids. V was clipped by 3 bases and J by 4 bases, with 9 bases between them. CDR3 in amino acids: CASSIGGGTEAFF. CDR3 nucleotides: TGTGCCAGTAGTATTGGCGGGGGCACTGAAGCTTTCTTT.

The chain employs TRBV11-2 and TRBJ2-3, with D perhaps TRBD1 (6 bases). The length of the CDR3 is 12 residues. Trimming left V 3 bases short and J 9 bases short, with 10 bases between. Germline CDR1 and CDR2: SGHAT and FQNNGV. CDR3 in amino acids: CASSFNRETQYF. The DNA for the CDR3 is TGTGCCAGCAGCTTTAACAGGGAAACGCAGTATTTT. The variable domain in full, with the rest retrieved from reference TRBV11-2 and TRBJ2-3, is EAGVAQSPRYKIIEKRQSVAFWCNPISGHATLYWYQQILGQGPKLLIQFQNNGVVDDSQLPKDRFSAERLKGVDSTLKIQPAKLEDSAVYLCASSFNRETQYFGPGTRLTVL.

The count of this clone is one. The rearrangement uses TRBV27 and TRBJ2-7, with D maybe TRBD1 (6 bases). The CDR3 is made up of 13 amino acids. Trimming stripped 5 bases from V and 6 bases from J, with 14 bases between. The germline gives CDR1 MNHEY, CDR2 SMNVEV (reference sequence). CDR3: CASSTRDMGEQYF. CDR3 nucleotide sequence: TGTGCCAGCAGTACCCGGGACATGGGCGAGCAGTACTTC.

This clone was seen only a few times. The chain uses TRBV27 and TRBJ2-7; D may be TRBD2 (7 bases). The CDR3 contains 15 residues. With 3 bases removed from V and 4 bases from J, the gap between germline ends came to 16 bases. The germline gives CDR1 MNHEY, CDR2 SMNVEV (reference sequence). CDR3 DNA: TGTGCCAGCAGTTTCCGAGGAGGGGGGGCATACGAGCAGTACTTC. It yields the protein CASSFRGGGAYEQYF.

V usage is TRBV9 and J usage is TRBJ2-5; D is possibly TRBD2 (6 bases). Looked up from germline, CDR1 is SGDLS and CDR2 is YYNGEE. The CDR3 is 14 residues long. V lost 2 bases, J lost 4 bases, and 12 bases lay in between. The CDR3 loop reads CASSVEGGLETQYF. The CDR3 nucleotides are TGTGCCAGCAGCGTGGAGGGAGGTCTAGAGACCCAGTACTTC.

This clone was picked up one time. V usage is TRBV11-2 and J usage is TRBJ1-2, with D perhaps matching TRBD1 (6 bases). The V and J ends lost 5 bases and 4 bases respectively, with 14 bases between them. Looked up from germline, CDR1 is SGHAT and CDR2 is FQNNGV. The CDR3 covers 14 residues. The CDR3 protein is CASSAGTSPYGYTF. The CDR3 nucleotides are TGTGCCAGCAGCGCCGGGACATCGCCCTATGGCTACACCTTC.

The CDR3 loop is CASRKPGTGHTEAFF. CDR3 DNA sequence: TGTGCCAGCAGAAAACCGGGGACAGGGCACACTGAAGCTTTCTTT. V gene TRBV27 combines with J gene TRBJ1-1; 9 nucleotides align to TRBD1. The V and J ends lost 6 bases and 3 bases, in that order; junction bases with no gene match: 8. There are 15 residues in the CDR3. The germline CDR1 and CDR2 sequences are MNHEY and SMNVEV (reference sequence).

The chain employs TRBV19 and TRBJ2-1; 11 bases are a match to TRBD2. Looked up from germline, CDR1 is LNHDA and CDR2 is SQIVND (reference sequence). Trimming cost V 3 bases and J 10 bases; bases outside gene matches: 8. The CDR3 covers 15 residues. CDR3 nucleotide sequence: TGTGCCAGTAGTATTCTAGCGGGGGGCGTACAGGAGCAGTTCTTC. This encodes CASSILAGGVQEQFF.

This chain links TRBV5-6 with TRBJ1-4; unclear D gene. The CDR3 has 13 residues. Per the germline V gene, CDR1 is SGHDT and CDR2 is YYEEEE. The ends were cut back, 0 bases at V and 6 bases at J, with 6 bases in the middle. The CDR3 nucleotides are TGTGCCAGCAGCTTGGCCGTAGATGAAAAACTGTTTTTT. It specifies CASSLAVDEKLFF.

This clone was seen once. The chain has TRBV25-1 and TRBJ2-7, with D possibly matching TRBD2 (6 bases). Trimming shortened V by 4 bases and J by 3 bases, and 10 bases separated the two germline ends. The CDR3 covers 13 residues. CDR1 is MGHDK and CDR2 is SYGVNS in the germline V gene. In DNA, the CDR3 is TGTGCCAGCAGTGTCGGGAGTTACTACGAGCAGTACTTC. Translated: CASSVGSYYEQYF.

The chain couples TRBV29-1 to TRBJ1-2; D gene unclear. The CDR3 is 11 amino acids. CDR1 and CDR2 from the germline V gene are SQVTM and ANQGSEA. Trimming took off 3 bases at V and 4 bases at J, with 6 bases between the two ends. CDR3 amino acids: CSVDTSYGYTF. The CDR3 DNA follows: TGCAGCGTTGACACCAGCTATGGCTACACCTTC.

This clone has more than one count but fewer than ten. This chain uses TRBV18 with TRBJ2-5; TRBD2 aligns across 9 bases. This CDR3 spans 16 amino acids. Trimming at V came to 3 bases and at J to 5 bases, leaving 10 bases not matched to a gene. Germline V gives CDR1 KGHSH, CDR2 LQKENI. This CDR3 is CASSPGGRAGEETQYF. For the CDR3, the DNA is TGTGCCAGCTCACCTGGCGGGAGGGCTGGTGAGGAGACCCAGTACTTC.

This chain connects TRBV28 to TRBJ1-2, with D uncertain. The CDR3 is 12 amino acids. Germline V lookup: CDR1 MDHEN, CDR2 SYDVKM. V lost 5 bases and J 5 bases, leaving 9 bases between the germline ends. The chain's CDR3 is CASSPGGYGYTF. The CDR3 coding sequence is TGTGCCAGCAGTCCCGGCGGGTATGGCTACACCTTC.

The chain links TRBV6-6 to TRBJ2-3, with 9 bases lining up with TRBD1. J gave up 2 bases and V 4 bases, and 7 bases lay outside the gene matches. Germline V gives CDR1 MNHNY, CDR2 SVGAGI (reference sequence). This CDR3 has 16 residues. The CDR3 DNA is TGTGCCAGCAGTTTGGCAGGGACAGGGTCCACAGATACGCAGTATTTT. Translated: CASSLAGTGSTDTQYF.

The chain joins TRBV7-2 to TRBJ2-2; 8 nucleotides agree with TRBD2. In germline, CDR1 is SGHTA, CDR2 FQGNSA. The CDR3 totals 16 residues. J gave up 4 bases and V 3 bases, and 7 bases lay outside the gene matches. The CDR3 reads CASSFSGASVTGELFF. CDR3 nucleotide sequence: TGTGCCAGCAGCTTTAGCGGGGCATCTGTCACCGGGGAGCTGTTTTTT.